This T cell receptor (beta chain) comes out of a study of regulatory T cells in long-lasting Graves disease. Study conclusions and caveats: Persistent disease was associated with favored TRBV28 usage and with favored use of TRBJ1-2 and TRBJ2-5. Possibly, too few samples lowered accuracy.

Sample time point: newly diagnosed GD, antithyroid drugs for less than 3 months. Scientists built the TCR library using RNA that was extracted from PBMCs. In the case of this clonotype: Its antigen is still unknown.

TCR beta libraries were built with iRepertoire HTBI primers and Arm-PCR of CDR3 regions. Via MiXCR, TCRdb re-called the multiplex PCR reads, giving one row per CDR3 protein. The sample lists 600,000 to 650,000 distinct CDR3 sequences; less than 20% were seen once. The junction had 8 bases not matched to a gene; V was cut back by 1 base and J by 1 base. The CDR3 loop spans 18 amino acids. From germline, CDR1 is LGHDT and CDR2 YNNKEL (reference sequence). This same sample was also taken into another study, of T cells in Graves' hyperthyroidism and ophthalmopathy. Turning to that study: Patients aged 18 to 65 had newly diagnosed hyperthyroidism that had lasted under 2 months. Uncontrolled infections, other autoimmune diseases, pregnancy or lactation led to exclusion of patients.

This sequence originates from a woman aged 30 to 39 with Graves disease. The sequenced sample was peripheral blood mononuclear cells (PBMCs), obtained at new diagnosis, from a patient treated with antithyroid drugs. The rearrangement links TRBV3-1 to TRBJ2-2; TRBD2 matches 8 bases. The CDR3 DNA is TGTGCCAGCAGCCAAGTTTTCTCCGGGAGGGGGAACACCGGGGAGCTGTTTTTT. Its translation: CASSQVFSGRGNTGELFF.